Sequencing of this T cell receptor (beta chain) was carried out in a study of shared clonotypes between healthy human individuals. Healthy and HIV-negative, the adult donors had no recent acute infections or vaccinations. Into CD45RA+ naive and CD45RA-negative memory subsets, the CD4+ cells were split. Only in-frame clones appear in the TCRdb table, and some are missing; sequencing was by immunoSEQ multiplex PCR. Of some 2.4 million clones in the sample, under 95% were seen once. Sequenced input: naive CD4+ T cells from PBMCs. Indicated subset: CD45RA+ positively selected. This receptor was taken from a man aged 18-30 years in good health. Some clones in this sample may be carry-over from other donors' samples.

The CDR3 DNA reads TGTGCCAGCTTCAGACAGAGAGATGGAGATACGCAGTATTTT. It codes for CASFRQRDGDTQYF. V is TRBV18 and J is TRBJ2-3, with a tentative D call TRBD1 (5 bases). Trimming cost V 7 bases and J 5 bases, with 16 bases left between them. Germline V gene sequence: CDR1 KGHSH, CDR2 LQKENI. This CDR3 is 14 amino acids long.